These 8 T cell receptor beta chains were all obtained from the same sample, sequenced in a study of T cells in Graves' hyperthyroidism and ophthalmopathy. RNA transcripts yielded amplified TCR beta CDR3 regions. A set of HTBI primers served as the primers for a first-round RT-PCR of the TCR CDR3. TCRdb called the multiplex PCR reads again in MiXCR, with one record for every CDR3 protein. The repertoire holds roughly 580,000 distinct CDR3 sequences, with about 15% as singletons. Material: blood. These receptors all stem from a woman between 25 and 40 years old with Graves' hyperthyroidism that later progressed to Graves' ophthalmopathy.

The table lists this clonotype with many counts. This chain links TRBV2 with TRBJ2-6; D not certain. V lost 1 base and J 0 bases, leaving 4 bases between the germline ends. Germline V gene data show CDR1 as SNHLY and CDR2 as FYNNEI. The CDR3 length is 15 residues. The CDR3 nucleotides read TGTGCCAGCAGTGAAGTCCGCTCTGGGGCCAACGTCCTGACTTTC. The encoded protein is CASSEVRSGANVLTF.

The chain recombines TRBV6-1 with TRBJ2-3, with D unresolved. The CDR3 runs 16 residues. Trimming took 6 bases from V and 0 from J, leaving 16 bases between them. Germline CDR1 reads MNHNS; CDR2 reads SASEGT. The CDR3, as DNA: TGTGCCAGCAGATGGAGCGCTTTCCTCAGCACAGATACGCAGTATTTT. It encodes CASRWSAFLSTDTQYF.

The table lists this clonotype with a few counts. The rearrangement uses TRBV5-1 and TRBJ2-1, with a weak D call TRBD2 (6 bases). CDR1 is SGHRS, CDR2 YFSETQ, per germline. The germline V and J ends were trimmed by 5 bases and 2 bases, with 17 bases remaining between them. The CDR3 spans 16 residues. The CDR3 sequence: CASRALGSGPYNEQFF. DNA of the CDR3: TGCGCCAGCAGAGCTTTAGGGAGCGGGCCCTACAATGAGCAGTTCTTC.

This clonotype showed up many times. CDR3: CASSERAGGFTDTQYF. The CDR3 coding sequence is TGTGCCAGCAGTGAACGAGCGGGAGGGTTCACAGATACGCAGTATTTT. The V and J genes are TRBV2 and TRBJ2-3; 10 bases match TRBD2. This CDR3 contains 16 residues. Germline V gene data show CDR1 as SNHLY and CDR2 as FYNNEI. The ends lost 2 bases at V and 2 bases at J; junction bases unmatched: 4.

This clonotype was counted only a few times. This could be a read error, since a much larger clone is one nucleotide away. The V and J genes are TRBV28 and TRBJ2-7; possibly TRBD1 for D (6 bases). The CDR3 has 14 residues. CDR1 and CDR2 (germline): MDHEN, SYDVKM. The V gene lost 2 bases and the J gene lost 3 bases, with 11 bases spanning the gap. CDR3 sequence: CASSLGGEHYEQYF. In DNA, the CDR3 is TGTGCCAGCAGTTTAGGGGGCGAACACTACGAGCAGTACTTC.

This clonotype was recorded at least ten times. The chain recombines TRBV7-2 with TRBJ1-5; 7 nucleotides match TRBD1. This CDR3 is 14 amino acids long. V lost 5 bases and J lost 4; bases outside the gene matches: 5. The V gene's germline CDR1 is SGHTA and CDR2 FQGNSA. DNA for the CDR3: TGTGCCAGCAGCCTGGGACAGATAAATCAGCCCCAGCATTTT. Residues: CASSLGQINQPQHF.

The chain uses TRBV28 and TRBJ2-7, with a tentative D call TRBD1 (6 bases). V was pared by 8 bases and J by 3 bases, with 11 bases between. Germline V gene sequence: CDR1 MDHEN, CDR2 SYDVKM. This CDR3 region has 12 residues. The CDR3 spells CASEQTGYEQYF. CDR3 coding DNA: TGTGCCAGCGAACAGACAGGCTACGAGCAGTACTTC. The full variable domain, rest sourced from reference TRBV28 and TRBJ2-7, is DVKVTQSSRYLVKRTGEKVFLECVQDMDHENMFWYRQDPGLGLRLIYFSYDVKMKEKGDIPEGYSVSREKKERFSLILESASTNQTSMYLCASEQTGYEQYFGPGTRLTVT.

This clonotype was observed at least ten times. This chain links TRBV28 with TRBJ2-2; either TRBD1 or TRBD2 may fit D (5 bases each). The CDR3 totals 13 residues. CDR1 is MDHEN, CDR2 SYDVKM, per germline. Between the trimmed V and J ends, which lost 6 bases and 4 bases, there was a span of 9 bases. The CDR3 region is CASSDGGTGELFF. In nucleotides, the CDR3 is TGTGCCAGCAGCGATGGGGGCACCGGGGAGCTGTTTTTT.